This TCR beta chain was sequenced for a study of T cell clones after liver transplantation. Clones were read by immunoSEQ multiplex PCR, and TCRdb kept only the in-frame ones, dropping some. This sample has 90,000 to 120,000 clones; around 86% occur once, and the top ten carry approximately 0.93%. Germline V gives CDR1 SGHRS, CDR2 YFSETQ. The CDR3 totals 16 residues. V was clipped by 0 bases and J by 10 bases; unmatched bases: 7. Study-wide points: In 5 of 8 subjects, circulating graft-donor-reactive CD4 TCRbeta sequences fell significantly after transplant.

There are a few counts of this clone. Its matching antigen is unknown. Material: CD4+ T cells from blood, obtained before liver transplant. The sequence was collected from a human donor who received a liver transplant. The chain employs TRBV5-1 and TRBJ1-6; 10 nucleotides agree with TRBD1. The CDR3 here is CASSLGGQGFVSPLHF. CDR3 sequence (DNA): TGCGCCAGCAGCTTGGGGGGACAGGGGTTCGTATCACCCCTCCACTTT.